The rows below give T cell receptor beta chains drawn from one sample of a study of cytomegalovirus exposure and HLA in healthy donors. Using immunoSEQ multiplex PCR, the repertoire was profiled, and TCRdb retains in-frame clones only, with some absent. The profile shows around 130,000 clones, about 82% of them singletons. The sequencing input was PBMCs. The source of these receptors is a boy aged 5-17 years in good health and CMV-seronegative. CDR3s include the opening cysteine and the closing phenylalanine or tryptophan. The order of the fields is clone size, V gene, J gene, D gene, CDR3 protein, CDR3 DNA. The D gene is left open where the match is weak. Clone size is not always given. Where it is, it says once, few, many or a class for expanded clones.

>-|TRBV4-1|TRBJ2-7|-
CASSQPRDTSYEQYF
TGCGCCAGCAGCCAACCACGGGACACGTCCTACGAGCAGTACTTC
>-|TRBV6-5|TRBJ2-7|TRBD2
CASRYSSGYEQYF
TGTGCCAGCAGATACTCTAGCGGCTACGAGCAGTACTTC
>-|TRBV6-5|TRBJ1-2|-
CASSYLGGQGNYGYTF
TGTGCCAGCAGTTACTTGGGGGGGCAGGGGAACTATGGCTACACCTTC
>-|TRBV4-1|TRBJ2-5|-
CASSQGTGLETQYF
TGCGCCAGCAGCCAGGGTACAGGGTTAGAGACCCAGTACTTC
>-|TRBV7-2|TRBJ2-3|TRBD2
CASSLAESTDTQYF
TGTGCCAGCAGCCTAGCGGAGAGCACAGATACGCAGTATTTT
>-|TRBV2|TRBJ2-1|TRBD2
CASSTASGRAGNEQFF
TGTGCCAGCAGCACTGCTAGCGGGAGGGCCGGAAATGAGCAGTTCTTC
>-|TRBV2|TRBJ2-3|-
CASSGPVSTDTQYF
TGTGCCAGCAGTGGCCCGGTGAGCACAGATACGCAGTATTTT
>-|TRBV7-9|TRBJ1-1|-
CASEDGKNTEAFF
TGTGCCAGCGAGGACGGGAAGAACACTGAAGCCTTCTTT
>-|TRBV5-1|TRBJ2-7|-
CASSLQQGMGEQYF
TGCGCCAGCAGCTTGCAACAGGGTATGGGCGAGCAGTACTTC
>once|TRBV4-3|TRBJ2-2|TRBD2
CASSQDWTSGRPGELFF
TGCGCCAGCAGCCAAGATTGGACTAGCGGGAGGCCCGGGGAGCTGTTTTTT